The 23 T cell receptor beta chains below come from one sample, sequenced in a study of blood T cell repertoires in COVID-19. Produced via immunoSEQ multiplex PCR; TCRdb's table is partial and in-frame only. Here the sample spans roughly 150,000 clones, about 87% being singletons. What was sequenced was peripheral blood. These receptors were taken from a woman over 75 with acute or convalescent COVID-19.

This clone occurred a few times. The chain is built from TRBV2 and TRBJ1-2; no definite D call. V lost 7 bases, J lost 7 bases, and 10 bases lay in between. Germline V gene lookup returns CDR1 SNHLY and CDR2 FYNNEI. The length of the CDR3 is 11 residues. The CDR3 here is CASKDRGGYTF. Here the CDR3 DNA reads TGTGCCAGCAAGGACCGGGGTGGCTACACCTTC.

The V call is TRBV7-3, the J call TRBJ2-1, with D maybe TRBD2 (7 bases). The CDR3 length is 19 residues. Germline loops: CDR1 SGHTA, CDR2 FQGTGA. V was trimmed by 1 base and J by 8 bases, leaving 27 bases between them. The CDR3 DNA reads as TGTGCCAGCAGCTTAAGGGGGGGCCTTCAAAGGAGCAAGTTGGATGAGCAGTTCTTC. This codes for CASSLRGGLQRSKLDEQFF.

The CDR3 DNA is TGTGCCAGCAGCCCGCCGGGGAACCCGCGGGCCAACGTCCTGACTTTC. Translation gives CASSPPGNPRANVLTF. The chain has TRBV11-2 and TRBJ2-6, with a possible D match to TRBD2 (5 bases). Germline V gene sequence: CDR1 SGHAT, CDR2 FQNNGV. V was shortened by 5 bases and J by 5 bases, with 16 bases between the two germline ends. The CDR3 is made up of 16 amino acids. Using reference TRBV11-2 and TRBJ2-6 for the parts outside the CDR3, the full variable domain is EAGVAQSPRYKIIEKRQSVAFWCNPISGHATLYWYQQILGQGPKLLIQFQNNGVVDDSQLPKDRFSAERLKGVDSTLKIQPAKLEDSAVYLCASSPPGNPRANVLTFGAGSRLTVL.

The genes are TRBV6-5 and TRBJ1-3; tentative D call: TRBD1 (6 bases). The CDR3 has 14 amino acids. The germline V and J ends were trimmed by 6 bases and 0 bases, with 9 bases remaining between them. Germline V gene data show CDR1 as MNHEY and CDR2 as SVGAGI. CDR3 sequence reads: CASRPTGSGNTIYF. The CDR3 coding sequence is TGTGCCAGCAGACCGACAGGCTCTGGAAACACCATATATTTT.

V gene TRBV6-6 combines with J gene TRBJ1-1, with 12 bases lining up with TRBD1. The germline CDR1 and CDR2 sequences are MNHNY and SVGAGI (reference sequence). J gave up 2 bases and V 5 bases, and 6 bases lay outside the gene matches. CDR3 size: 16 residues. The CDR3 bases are TGTGCCAGCAGTATAGGGACAGGGGGCGTTAACACTGAAGCTTTCTTT. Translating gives CASSIGTGGVNTEAFF.

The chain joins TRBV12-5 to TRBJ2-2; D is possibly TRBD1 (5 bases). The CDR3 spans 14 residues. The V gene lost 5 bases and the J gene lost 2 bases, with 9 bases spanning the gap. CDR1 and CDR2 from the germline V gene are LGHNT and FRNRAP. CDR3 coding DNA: TGTGCTAGTGGTCCCTGGACAAACACCGGGGAGCTGTTTTTT. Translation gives CASGPWTNTGELFF.

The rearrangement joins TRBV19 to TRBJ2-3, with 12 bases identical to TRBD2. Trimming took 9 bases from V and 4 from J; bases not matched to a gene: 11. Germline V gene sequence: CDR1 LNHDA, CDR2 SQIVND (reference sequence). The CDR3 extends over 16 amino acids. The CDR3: CASRLAGAQGADTQYF. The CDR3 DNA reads TGTGCCAGCCGACTAGCGGGGGCCCAGGGGGCAGATACGCAGTATTTT.

Here the CDR3 reads CASSSDRKRTEAFF. Here the CDR3 DNA reads TGTGCCAGCAGCTCAGACAGAAAACGCACTGAAGCTTTCTTT. The J gene is TRBJ1-1, the V gene TRBV6-6, with D possibly being TRBD1 (5 bases). Trimming removed 6 bases from V and 4 bases from J, with 15 bases in between. Germline CDR1 and CDR2: MNHNY and SVGAGI (reference sequence). There are 14 residues in the CDR3.

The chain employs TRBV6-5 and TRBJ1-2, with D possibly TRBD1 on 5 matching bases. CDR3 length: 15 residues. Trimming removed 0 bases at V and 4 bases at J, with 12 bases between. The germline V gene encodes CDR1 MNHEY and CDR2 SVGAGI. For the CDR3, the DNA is TGTGCCAGCAGTTACTCCGGGGGATCCACCTATGGCTACACCTTC. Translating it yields CASSYSGGSTYGYTF.

The CDR3 loop reads CASSPDGGYNQPQHF. CDR3 DNA sequence: TGTGCCAGCAGCCCCGATGGAGGCTACAATCAGCCCCAGCATTTT. This sequence joins TRBV3-1 (or the pseudogene TRBV3-2) and TRBJ1-5, with D uncertain. This CDR3 spans 15 amino acids. Germline loops: CDR1 LGHDT, CDR2 YNNKEL (reference sequence). V was pared by 4 bases and J by 3 bases, with 13 bases between.

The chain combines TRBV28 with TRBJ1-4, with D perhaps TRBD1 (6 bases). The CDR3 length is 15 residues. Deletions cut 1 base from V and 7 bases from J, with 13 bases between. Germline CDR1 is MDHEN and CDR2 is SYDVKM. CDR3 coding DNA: TGTGCCAGCAGTTTATACAGGGAAAGGGGTGAAAAACTGTTTTTT. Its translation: CASSLYRERGEKLFF.

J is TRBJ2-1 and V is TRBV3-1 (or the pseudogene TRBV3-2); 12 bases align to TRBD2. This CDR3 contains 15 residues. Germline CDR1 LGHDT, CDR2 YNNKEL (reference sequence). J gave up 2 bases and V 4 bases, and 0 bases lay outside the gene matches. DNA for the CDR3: TGTGCCAGCAGCCGGACTAGCGGGACCTACAATGAGCAGTTCTTC. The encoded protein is CASSRTSGTYNEQFF.

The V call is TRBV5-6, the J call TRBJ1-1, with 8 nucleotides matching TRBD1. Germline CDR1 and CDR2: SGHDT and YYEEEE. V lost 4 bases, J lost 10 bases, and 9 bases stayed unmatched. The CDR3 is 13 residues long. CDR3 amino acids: CASSDNRGIAAFF. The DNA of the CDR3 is TGTGCCAGCAGCGATAACAGGGGGATCGCAGCTTTCTTT.

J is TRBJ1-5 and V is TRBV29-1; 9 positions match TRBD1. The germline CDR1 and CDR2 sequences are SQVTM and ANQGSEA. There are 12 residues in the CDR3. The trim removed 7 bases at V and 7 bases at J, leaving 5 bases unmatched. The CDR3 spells CSAGDRAQPQHF. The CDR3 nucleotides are TGCAGCGCCGGGGACAGGGCCCAGCCCCAGCATTTT. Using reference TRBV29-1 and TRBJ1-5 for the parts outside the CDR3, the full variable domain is SAVISQKPSRDICQRGTSLTIQCQVDSQVTMMFWYRQQPGQSLTLIATANQGSEATYESGFVIDKFPISRPNLTFSTLTVSNMSPEDSSIYLCSAGDRAQPQHFGDGTRLSIL.

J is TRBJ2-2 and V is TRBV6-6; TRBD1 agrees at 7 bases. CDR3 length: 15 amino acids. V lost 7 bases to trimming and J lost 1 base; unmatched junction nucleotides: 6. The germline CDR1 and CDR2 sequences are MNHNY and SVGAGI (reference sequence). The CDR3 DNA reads TGTGCCAGCATTCCCAGGGGGTGGAACACCGGGGAGCTGTTTTTT. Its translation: CASIPRGWNTGELFF.

The CDR3 sequence: CASSLGQWTYEQYF. CDR3 nucleotides: TGCGCCAGCAGCTTGGGACAGTGGACCTACGAGCAGTACTTC. The rearrangement joins TRBV5-1 to TRBJ2-7, with D perhaps TRBD1 (5 bases). V dropped 0 bases and J dropped 2 bases, with 9 bases sitting between them. CDR1 and CDR2 from the germline V gene are SGHRS and YFSETQ. The CDR3 length is 14 residues.

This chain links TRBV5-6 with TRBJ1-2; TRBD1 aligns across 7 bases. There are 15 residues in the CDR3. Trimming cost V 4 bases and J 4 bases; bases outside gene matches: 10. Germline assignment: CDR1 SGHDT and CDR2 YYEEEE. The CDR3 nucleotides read TGTGCCAGCAGCCCGACAGGGACGTCCCTCTATGGCTACACCTTC. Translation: CASSPTGTSLYGYTF.

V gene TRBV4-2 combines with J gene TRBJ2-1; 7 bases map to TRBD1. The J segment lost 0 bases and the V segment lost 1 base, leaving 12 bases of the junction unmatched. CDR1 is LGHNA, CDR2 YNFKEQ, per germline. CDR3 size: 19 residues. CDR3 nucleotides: TGTGCCAGCAGCCAAGCCGGTTGGACAGGTCAAAGCTCCTACAATGAGCAGTTCTTC. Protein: CASSQAGWTGQSSYNEQFF.

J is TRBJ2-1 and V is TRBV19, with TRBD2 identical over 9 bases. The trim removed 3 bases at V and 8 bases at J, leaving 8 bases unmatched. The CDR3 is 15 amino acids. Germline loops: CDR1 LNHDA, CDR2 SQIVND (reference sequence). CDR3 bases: TGTGCCAGTAGTATCAGGCGGGGGGGCAGGGATGAGCAGTTCTTC. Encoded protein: CASSIRRGGRDEQFF.

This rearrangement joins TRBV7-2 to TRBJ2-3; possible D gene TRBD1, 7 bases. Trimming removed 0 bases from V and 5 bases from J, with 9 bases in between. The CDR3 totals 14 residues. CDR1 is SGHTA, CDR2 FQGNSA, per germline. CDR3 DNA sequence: TGTGCCAGCAGCTTAGCCAGGGGGGTAGATACGCAGTATTTT. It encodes CASSLARGVDTQYF.

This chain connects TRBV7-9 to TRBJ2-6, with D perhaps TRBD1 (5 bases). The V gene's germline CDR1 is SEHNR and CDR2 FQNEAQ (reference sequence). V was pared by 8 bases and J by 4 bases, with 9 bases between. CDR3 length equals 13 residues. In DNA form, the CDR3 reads TGTGCCAGCCAGGGCCCCGGGGCCAACGTCCTGACTTTC. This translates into CASQGPGANVLTF.

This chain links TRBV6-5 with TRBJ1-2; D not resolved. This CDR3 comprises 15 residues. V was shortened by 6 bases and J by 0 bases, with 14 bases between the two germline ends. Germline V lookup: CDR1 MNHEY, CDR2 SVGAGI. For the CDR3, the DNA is TGTGCCAGCAGATCCTCGGGAGTTTCTAACTATGGCTACACCTTC. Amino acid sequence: CASRSSGVSNYGYTF.

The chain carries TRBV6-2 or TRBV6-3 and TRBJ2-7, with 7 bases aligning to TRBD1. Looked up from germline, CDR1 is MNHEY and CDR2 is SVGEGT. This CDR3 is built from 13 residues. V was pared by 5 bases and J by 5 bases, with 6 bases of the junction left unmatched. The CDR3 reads CASSETGRHEQYF. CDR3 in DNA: TGTGCCAGCAGTGAGACAGGGCGACACGAGCAGTACTTC.